The source of this T cell receptor beta chain is a study of CD8+ T cells in alopecia areata. Study-level information: Severity scoring for treated patients was based on the percentage of affected scalp area. Study-wide findings and caveats: Clonality exceeded that of normal scalp in lesional scalp, most notably in alopecia totalis/universalis. Persistence in scalp and blood during tofacitinib was observed for many expanded lesional clones.

Sequencing relied on a cDNA template that was reverse transcribed from extracted RNA. TCRdb's copy holds only in-frame clones and misses some; the assay was immunoSEQ multiplex PCR. The table records fewer than 350,000 clones, roughly 50% of them present only once. A remark on this clone: Its cognate antigen is unknown.

This CDR3 contains 13 residues. CDR1 is GTSNPN, CDR2 SVGIG, per germline (reference sequence). Trimming removed 0 bases at V and 4 bases at J, with 4 bases between. This sample's treatment: oral pan-JAK inhibitor, 5-10 mg twice daily. The chain couples TRBV30 to TRBJ2-6; no reliable D call. The origin of this receptor is a human donor with alopecia areata. The sequenced sample was CD4+ T cells sorted from blood, obtained at week 24, from a patient treated with tofacitinib. The CDR3 loop reads CAWSVQGANVLTF. DNA of the CDR3: TGTGCCTGGAGTGTACAGGGGGCCAACGTCCTGACTTTC. Full variable domain (rest looked up from reference TRBV30 and TRBJ2-6): SQTIHQWPATLVQPVGSPLSLECTVEGTSNPNLYWYRQAAGRGLQLLFYSVGIGQISSEVPQNLSASRPQDRQFILSSKKLLLSDSGFYLCAWSVQGANVLTFGAGSRLTVL.